A selection of T cell receptor beta chains follows, all from one sample in a study of blood T cell repertoires in COVID-19. The table came from immunoSEQ multiplex PCR; TCRdb's copy has only in-frame clones and leaves some out. This sample carries about 280,000 clones, about 90% of them seen once, and the ten largest clones take 11%. The source material was peripheral blood. The origin of the receptors is a woman younger than 45 with COVID-19, enrolled during active disease. Each CDR3 is given with its conserved first and last residue. A D gene is named only where the DNA matches it firmly. Only some rows state a clone size, as once, few, many or a class for expanded clones.

D gene: TRBD2; V gene: TRBV5-6; clone size: few; J gene: TRBJ2-5; CDR3 protein: CASSGELVAGAQETQYF; CDR3 DNA: TGTGCCAGCAGCGGGGAGCTGGTAGCGGGGGCCCAAGAGACCCAGTACTTC
D gene: TRBD1; V gene: TRBV11-2; clone size: -; J gene: TRBJ2-2; CDR3 protein: CASRQIRDSANTGELFF; CDR3 DNA: TGTGCCAGCAGACAAATTCGGGACAGCGCGAACACCGGGGAGCTGTTTTTT
D gene: -; V gene: TRBV3-1/TRBV3-2; clone size: -; J gene: TRBJ2-7; CDR3 protein: CASSPGGRANYEQYF; CDR3 DNA: TGTGCCAGCAGCCCCGGCGGCCGAGCTAACTACGAGCAGTACTTC
D gene: -; V gene: TRBV13; clone size: -; J gene: TRBJ2-3; CDR3 protein: CASSLFRTDTQYF; CDR3 DNA: TGTGCCAGCAGCTTATTCAGAACAGATACGCAGTATTTT
D gene: TRBD1; V gene: TRBV7-2; clone size: few; J gene: TRBJ1-1; CDR3 protein: CASSLLTGATEAFF; CDR3 DNA: TGTGCCAGCAGCTTACTGACAGGGGCCACTGAAGCTTTCTTT
D gene: -; V gene: TRBV6-1; clone size: -; J gene: TRBJ1-4; CDR3 protein: CASSVDSSQLHNEKLFF; CDR3 DNA: TGTGCCAGCAGTGTTGACAGTTCTCAATTGCATAATGAAAAACTGTTTTTT
D gene: -; V gene: TRBV10-1; clone size: -; J gene: TRBJ2-3; CDR3 protein: CASSESNLDTQYF; CDR3 DNA: TGCGCCAGCAGTGAGTCTAATTTAGATACGCAGTATTTT
D gene: -; V gene: TRBV19; clone size: -; J gene: TRBJ2-5; CDR3 protein: CASSRQTQETQYF; CDR3 DNA: TGTGCCAGTAGTAGACAGACACAAGAGACCCAGTACTTC
D gene: -; V gene: TRBV2; clone size: once; J gene: TRBJ2-5; CDR3 protein: CASSVGFRGSETQYF; CDR3 DNA: TGTGCCAGCAGTGTAGGTTTTAGGGGCTCGGAGACCCAGTACTTC
D gene: TRBD1; V gene: TRBV29-1; clone size: -; J gene: TRBJ2-2; CDR3 protein: CSAGGGTGRTGELFF; CDR3 DNA: TGCAGCGCTGGGGGTGGGACAGGGAGGACCGGGGAGCTGTTTTTT
D gene: -; V gene: TRBV5-6; clone size: -; J gene: TRBJ2-3; CDR3 protein: CASSPPDSGSTDTQYF; CDR3 DNA: TGTGCCAGCAGCCCACCTGATTCGGGGAGCACAGATACGCAGTATTTT
D gene: TRBD1; V gene: TRBV2; clone size: -; J gene: TRBJ2-7; CDR3 protein: CASLEIRGGPTSYEQYF; CDR3 DNA: TGTGCCAGCTTGGAGATACGAGGGGGCCCAACCTCCTACGAGCAGTACTTC
D gene: -; V gene: TRBV2; clone size: -; J gene: TRBJ2-1; CDR3 protein: CASSDFGENEQFF; CDR3 DNA: TGTGCCAGCAGTGATTTTGGGGAGAATGAGCAGTTCTTC
D gene: TRBD1; V gene: TRBV11-1; clone size: few; J gene: TRBJ1-2; CDR3 protein: CASSVDRVGYGYTF; CDR3 DNA: TGTGCCAGCAGCGTGGACAGGGTGGGCTATGGCTACACCTTC
D gene: -; V gene: TRBV2; clone size: once; J gene: TRBJ2-5; CDR3 protein: CASSVGRAETQYF; CDR3 DNA: TGTGCCAGCAGTGTGGGCAGGGCCGAGACCCAGTACTTC
D gene: -; V gene: TRBV15; clone size: few; J gene: TRBJ1-3; CDR3 protein: CATSRDPPGRGSGNTIYF; CDR3 DNA: TGTGCCACCAGCAGAGATCCCCCGGGCCGGGGCTCTGGAAACACCATATATTTT
D gene: TRBD2; V gene: TRBV6-2/TRBV6-3; clone size: -; J gene: TRBJ2-7; CDR3 protein: CASRPGLAVEQYF; CDR3 DNA: TGTGCCAGCCGCCCGGGGCTAGCGGTCGAGCAGTACTTC
D gene: -; V gene: TRBV6-2/TRBV6-3; clone size: -; J gene: TRBJ1-5; CDR3 protein: CASSYNGGNQPQHF; CDR3 DNA: TGTGCCAGCAGTTACAACGGGGGCAATCAGCCCCAGCATTTT
D gene: -; V gene: TRBV13; clone size: -; J gene: TRBJ2-3; CDR3 protein: CASSLGLSGDTQYF; CDR3 DNA: TGTGCCAGCAGCCTAGGACTATCGGGAGATACGCAGTATTTT
D gene: -; V gene: TRBV6-4; clone size: -; J gene: TRBJ2-7; CDR3 protein: CASRARGYEQYF; CDR3 DNA: TGTGCCAGCAGGGCCAGGGGCTACGAGCAGTACTTC
D gene: -; V gene: TRBV6-5; clone size: -; J gene: TRBJ1-1; CDR3 protein: CASSSTGESRAFF; CDR3 DNA: TGTGCCAGCAGCTCCACGGGGGAATCGCGAGCTTTCTTT
D gene: TRBD2; V gene: TRBV5-4; clone size: -; J gene: TRBJ2-7; CDR3 protein: CASSFRATSVGSNEQYF; CDR3 DNA: TGTGCCAGCAGCTTCAGGGCTACTAGCGTAGGATCTAACGAGCAGTACTTC
D gene: TRBD1; V gene: TRBV24-1; clone size: -; J gene: TRBJ1-5; CDR3 protein: CATSGTANQPQHF; CDR3 DNA: TGTGCCACCAGCGGGACAGCCAATCAGCCCCAGCATTTT
D gene: -; V gene: TRBV19; clone size: few; J gene: TRBJ1-1; CDR3 protein: CASSRGTRLNTEAFF; CDR3 DNA: TGTGCCAGTAGTCGAGGAACTAGGTTGAACACTGAAGCTTTCTTT
D gene: TRBD1; V gene: TRBV19; clone size: -; J gene: TRBJ1-5; CDR3 protein: CASSKTGHSNQPQHF; CDR3 DNA: TGTGCCAGTAGTAAGACAGGGCATAGCAATCAGCCCCAGCATTTT
D gene: TRBD1; V gene: TRBV19; clone size: -; J gene: TRBJ1-1; CDR3 protein: CASSTRDRITEAFF; CDR3 DNA: TGTGCCAGTAGTACGCGGGACAGAATCACTGAAGCTTTCTTT
D gene: TRBD1; V gene: TRBV7-8; clone size: -; J gene: TRBJ1-3; CDR3 protein: CASSPRTGTSGNTIYF; CDR3 DNA: TGTGCCAGCAGCCCCAGGACAGGAACCTCTGGAAACACCATATATTTT
D gene: TRBD1; V gene: TRBV5-8; clone size: -; J gene: TRBJ2-2; CDR3 protein: CASSWGQGEDGELFF; CDR3 DNA: TGTGCCAGCAGCTGGGGACAGGGGGAGGACGGGGAGCTGTTTTTT
D gene: TRBD2; V gene: TRBV6-5; clone size: -; J gene: TRBJ2-7; CDR3 protein: CASQNLAGEGYEQYF; CDR3 DNA: TGTGCCAGCCAGAACCTAGCGGGAGAGGGCTACGAGCAGTACTTC
D gene: -; V gene: TRBV4-3; clone size: -; J gene: TRBJ2-5; CDR3 protein: CASSQGSQETQYF; CDR3 DNA: TGCGCCAGCAGCCAAGGGAGCCAAGAGACCCAGTACTTC
D gene: TRBD1; V gene: TRBV28; clone size: -; J gene: TRBJ2-2; CDR3 protein: CASSRGQGVTGELFF; CDR3 DNA: TGTGCCAGCAGTCGAGGACAGGGAGTCACCGGGGAGCTGTTTTTT
D gene: -; V gene: TRBV2; clone size: -; J gene: TRBJ1-1; CDR3 protein: CASSEGIQNTEAFF; CDR3 DNA: TGTGCCAGCAGTGAGGGCATCCAAAACACTGAAGCTTTCTTT
D gene: -; V gene: TRBV28; clone size: -; J gene: TRBJ2-5; CDR3 protein: CASSADQGFLETQYF; CDR3 DNA: TGTGCCAGCAGTGCAGATCAGGGTTTTCTGGAGACCCAGTACTTC
D gene: -; V gene: TRBV6-1; clone size: -; J gene: TRBJ1-1; CDR3 protein: CASSEMSGATEAFF; CDR3 DNA: TGTGCCAGCAGTGAGATGTCAGGGGCCACTGAAGCTTTCTTT
D gene: -; V gene: TRBV12-3/TRBV12-4; clone size: -; J gene: TRBJ2-1; CDR3 protein: CASSQEFEQFF; CDR3 DNA: TGTGCCAGCAGCCAAGAGTTTGAGCAGTTCTTC
D gene: -; V gene: TRBV19; clone size: few; J gene: TRBJ2-7; CDR3 protein: CASTVALTSYEQYF; CDR3 DNA: TGTGCCAGTACCGTGGCCCTGACTTCCTACGAGCAGTACTTC
D gene: TRBD2; V gene: TRBV5-4; clone size: -; J gene: TRBJ2-1; CDR3 protein: CASRQGLAGAQFF; CDR3 DNA: TGTGCCAGCAGGCAGGGACTAGCGGGCGCTCAGTTCTTC
D gene: -; V gene: TRBV7-9; clone size: -; J gene: TRBJ1-3; CDR3 protein: CASSWAERGNTIYF; CDR3 DNA: TGTGCCAGCAGCTGGGCAGAACGCGGAAACACCATATATTTT
D gene: -; V gene: TRBV6-5; clone size: -; J gene: TRBJ1-2; CDR3 protein: CASSPSSYGYTF; CDR3 DNA: TGTGCCAGCAGTCCCTCGAGCTATGGCTACACCTTC
D gene: TRBD2; V gene: TRBV6-2/TRBV6-3; clone size: -; J gene: TRBJ2-5; CDR3 protein: CASSAGVADQETQYF; CDR3 DNA: TGTGCCAGCAGCGCGGGGGTTGCGGACCAAGAGACCCAGTACTTC
D gene: -; V gene: TRBV5-1; clone size: -; J gene: TRBJ1-3; CDR3 protein: CASSLEPRDTIYF; CDR3 DNA: TGCGCCAGCAGCTTGGAACCCCGAGACACCATATATTTT
D gene: -; V gene: TRBV6-6; clone size: few; J gene: TRBJ1-6; CDR3 protein: CASSPWVGGAGSPLHF; CDR3 DNA: TGTGCCAGCAGCCCCTGGGTTGGGGGGGCAGGGTCACCCCTCCACTTT
D gene: -; V gene: TRBV23-1; clone size: -; J gene: TRBJ2-5; CDR3 protein: CASSQSRPRGRETQYF; CDR3 DNA: TGCGCCAGCAGTCAATCTCGTCCAAGGGGCAGAGAGACCCAGTACTTC
D gene: TRBD1; V gene: TRBV19; clone size: -; J gene: TRBJ2-7; CDR3 protein: CASATGASYEQYF; CDR3 DNA: TGTGCCAGTGCGACAGGGGCGTCCTACGAGCAGTACTTC